These 16 T cell receptor beta chains originate from one sample sequenced in a study of blood T cell repertoires in COVID-19. Method: immunoSEQ multiplex PCR; TCRdb's copy keeps in-frame clones and lacks some. This repertoire shows about 300,000 clones, around nine tenths found once; its top ten account for approximately 5.5%. The specimen was PBMCs or T cells enriched from blood (not recorded which). These receptors originate from a man in his sixties who had recovered from COVID-19.

The chain has TRBV4-1 and TRBJ1-1; 11 nucleotides match TRBD1. Trimming took 4 bases from V and 1 from J; bases not matched to a gene: 8. Per germline, CDR1 MGHRA and CDR2 YSYEKL. This CDR3 is 17 amino acids long. CDR3 sequence reads: CASSPRTGGVGNTEAFF. CDR3 nucleotide sequence: TGCGCCAGCAGCCCCCGGACAGGGGGCGTGGGGAACACTGAAGCTTTCTTT.

V gene TRBV3-1 (or the pseudogene TRBV3-2) combines with J gene TRBJ2-5; 7 nucleotides agree with TRBD1. After removal of 2 bases from V and 4 bases from J, the junction contained 10 bases not matched to a gene. The germline gives CDR1 LGHDT, CDR2 YNNKEL (reference sequence). This CDR3 spans 16 amino acids. The CDR3 coding sequence is TGTGCCAGCAGCCAACCTCGACAGGGAAGGGGAGAGACCCAGTACTTC. Its protein is CASSQPRQGRGETQYF.

This clone has just one count. The CDR3, as DNA: TGTGCCAGCAGTTTCCGGACAGCCCTGTACCAAGAGACCCAGTACTTC. Translated, it gives CASSFRTALYQETQYF. The V call is TRBV28, the J call TRBJ2-5; D may be TRBD1 (6 bases). The germline V gene encodes CDR1 MDHEN and CDR2 SYDVKM. The germline V and J ends were trimmed by 3 bases and 0 bases, with 14 bases remaining between them. CDR3 length equals 16 residues.

As to this clone: Other nucleotide sequences from this sample produce the same CDR3. The V gene is TRBV28, the J gene TRBJ1-1; TRBD1 matches 8 bases. The germline V gene has CDR1 MDHEN and CDR2 SYDVKM. The V and J ends lost 6 bases and 4 bases, in that order; junction bases with no gene match: 7. The length of the CDR3 is 14 residues. In DNA, the CDR3 is TGTGCCAGCAGCCGGACAGGGTTGGTCACTGAAGCTTTCTTT. Protein sequence: CASSRTGLVTEAFF.

The chain links TRBV6-2 or TRBV6-3 to TRBJ2-7, with 11 bases aligning to TRBD2. This CDR3 is 17 amino acids long. Per germline, CDR1 MNHEY and CDR2 SVGEGT. V dropped 0 bases and J dropped 3; count of bases not matched to a gene: 7. The CDR3 is CASSYSPLAGVYYEQYF. CDR3 DNA sequence: TGTGCCAGCAGTTACTCCCCACTAGCGGGAGTCTACTACGAGCAGTACTTC.

Of note for this clone: The junction differs from germline at one of its ends, possibly a read error. V and J are TRBV28 and TRBJ2-1, with TRBD2 matching 7 bases. This CDR3 is 13 amino acids long. CDR1 is MDHEN and CDR2 is SYDVKM in the germline V gene. The CDR3 sequence is CASGLVSHNEQFF. CDR3 sequence (DNA): TGTGCCAGTGGACTAGTCTCCCACAATGAGCAGTTCTTC. Based on the CDR3 plus reference TRBV28 and TRBJ2-1, the full variable domain is DVKVTQSSRYLVKRTGEKVFLECVQDMDHENMFWYRQDPGLGLRLIYFSYDVKMKEKGDIPEGYSVSREKKERFSLILESASTNQTSMYLCASGLVSHNEQFFGPGTRLTVL.

V and J are TRBV19 and TRBJ2-1, with D perhaps TRBD1 (6 bases). This CDR3 spans 13 amino acids. Trimming removed 10 bases at V and 4 bases at J, with 14 bases between. Germline values: CDR1 LNHDA, CDR2 SQIVND (reference sequence). The DNA of the CDR3 is TGTGCCACTCATGGGACATCTTACAATGAGCAGTTCTTC. Its protein product is CATHGTSYNEQFF. Based on the CDR3 plus reference TRBV19 and TRBJ2-1, the full variable domain is DGGITQSPKYLFRKEGQNVTLSCEQNLNHDAMYWYRQDPGQGLRLIYYSQIVNDFQKGDIAEGYSVSREKKESFPLTVTSAQKNPTAFYLCATHGTSYNEQFFGPGTRLTVL.

This chain joins TRBV11-2 and TRBJ1-3; D is undetermined. This CDR3 is built from 13 residues. Between the trimmed V and J ends, which lost 1 base and 11 bases, there was a span of 12 bases. CDR1 and CDR2 (germline): SGHAT, FQNNGV. The CDR3 DNA follows: TGTGCCAGCAGCTTAGTTAATAGCTTCCCCATATATTTT. Encoded protein: CASSLVNSFPIYF.

The chain has TRBV6-6 and TRBJ2-7, with TRBD1 matching over 10 bases. Looked up from germline, CDR1 is MNHNY and CDR2 is SVGAGI (reference sequence). CDR3 length equals 15 residues. The junction had 6 bases not matched to a gene; V was cut back by 2 bases and J by 5 bases. CDR3 in amino acids: CASSYPGTGENEQYF. CDR3 nucleotide sequence: TGTGCCAGCAGTTACCCCGGGACAGGGGAGAACGAGCAGTACTTC.

The chain couples TRBV7-2 to TRBJ2-3, with 9 bases matching TRBD2. Germline assignment: CDR1 SGHTA and CDR2 FQGNSA. The CDR3 loop spans 15 amino acids. With 3 bases clipped from V and 4 bases from J, the junction kept 5 bases outside the gene matches. In DNA, the CDR3 is TGTGCCAGCAGCTTTAGCGGGAGTGGCGCAGATACGCAGTATTTT. This encodes CASSFSGSGADTQYF. Full variable domain (outside the CDR3, taken from reference TRBV7-2 and TRBJ2-3): GAGVSQSPSNKVTEKGKDVELRCDPISGHTALYWYRQSLGQGLEFLIYFQGNSAPDKSGLPSDRFSAERTGGSVSTLTIQRTQQEDSAVYLCASSFSGSGADTQYFGPGTRLTVL.

The chain couples TRBV7-9 to TRBJ2-1, with a possible D match to TRBD2 (6 bases). CDR3 length equals 15 residues. Deletions cut 2 bases from V and 3 bases from J, with 11 bases between. The germline V gene encodes CDR1 SEHNR and CDR2 FQNEAQ (reference sequence). CDR3 residues: CASSLYVGSYNEQFF. The CDR3 DNA follows: TGTGCCAGCAGCTTATACGTCGGGAGCTACAATGAGCAGTTCTTC.

The CDR3, as DNA: TGTGCCAGCAGCTTGCGCTGGGGAAACACCATATATTTT. This gives the protein CASSLRWGNTIYF. This chain uses TRBV7-3 with TRBJ1-3; D unclear. V was shortened by 3 bases and J by 4 bases, with 7 bases between the two germline ends. This CDR3 region has 13 residues. The germline V gene encodes CDR1 SGHTA and CDR2 FQGTGA.

The chain combines TRBV9 with TRBJ1-4, with D possibly being TRBD1 (6 bases). The CDR3 length is 15 residues. V was pared by 0 bases and J by 8 bases, with 14 bases between. Per germline, CDR1 SGDLS and CDR2 YYNGEE. The CDR3 here is CASSVGMDRREKLFF. The CDR3 coding sequence is TGTGCCAGCAGCGTAGGAATGGACAGACGCGAAAAACTGTTTTTT. Together with reference TRBV9 and TRBJ1-4, the CDR3 gives the full variable domain: DSGVTQTPKHLITATGQRVTLRCSPRSGDLSVYWYQQSLDQGLQFLIQYYNGEERAKGNILERFSAQQFPDLHSELNLSSLELGDSALYFCASSVGMDRREKLFFGSGTQLSVL.

The chain combines TRBV7-9 with TRBJ2-7; 12 nucleotides line up with TRBD1. The length of the CDR3 is 15 residues. V lost 1 base, J lost 7 bases, and 5 bases stayed unmatched. The V gene's germline CDR1 is SEHNR and CDR2 FQNEAQ (reference sequence). CDR3 DNA sequence: TGTGCCAGCAGCTTAGGGGGACAGGGGGCGGATGAGCAGTACTTC. Translating it yields CASSLGGQGADEQYF.

The J gene is TRBJ2-1, the V gene TRBV2; D remains ambiguous. The CDR3 has 13 residues. The V and J ends lost 2 bases and 3 bases respectively, with 5 bases between them. Germline lookup yields CDR1 SNHLY and CDR2 FYNNEI. CDR3 protein: CASSEMRYNEQFF. CDR3 DNA: TGTGCCAGCAGTGAAATGCGCTACAATGAGCAGTTCTTC.

In this sample, this clone turned up a few times. The chain combines TRBV5-1 with TRBJ2-3, with D unresolved. This CDR3 has 14 residues. Germline V gene sequence: CDR1 SGHRS, CDR2 YFSETQ. V lost 1 base, J lost 2 bases, and 8 bases lay in between. The CDR3 protein is CASSLRQVTDTQYF. In nucleotides, the CDR3 is TGCGCCAGCAGCTTGCGGCAGGTCACAGATACGCAGTATTTT.